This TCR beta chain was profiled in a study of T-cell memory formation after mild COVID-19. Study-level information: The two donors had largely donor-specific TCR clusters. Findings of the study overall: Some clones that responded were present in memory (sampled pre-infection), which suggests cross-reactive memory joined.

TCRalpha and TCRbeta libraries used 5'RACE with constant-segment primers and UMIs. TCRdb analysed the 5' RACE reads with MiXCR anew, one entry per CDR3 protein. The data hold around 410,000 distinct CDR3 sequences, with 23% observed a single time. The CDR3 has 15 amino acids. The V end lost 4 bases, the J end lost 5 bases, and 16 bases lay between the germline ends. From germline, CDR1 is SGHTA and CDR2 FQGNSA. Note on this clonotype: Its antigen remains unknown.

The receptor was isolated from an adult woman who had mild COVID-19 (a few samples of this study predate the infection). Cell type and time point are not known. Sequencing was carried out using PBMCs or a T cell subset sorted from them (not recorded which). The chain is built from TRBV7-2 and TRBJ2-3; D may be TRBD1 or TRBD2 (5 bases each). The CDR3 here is CASSSLGTMKDTQYF. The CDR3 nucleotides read TGTGCCAGCAGCTCCCTCGGGACGATGAAAGATACGCAGTATTTT.